This TCR beta chain was captured in a study of T cell responses to AZD1222 COVID-19 vaccine. Across the study: The analysis combined second doses at about 4 or about 12 weeks.

A remark on this clone: Its antigen is undetermined.

Study conclusions and caveats: The breadth and depth of Spike-specific TCRs increased once two AZD1222 doses had been given. Along spike, vaccine-associated CD4 TCRs were found throughout, with dominance at 160-218 and 743-854.

Profiled with immunoSEQ multiplex PCR; TCRdb holds only in-frame clones, not every one. The sample lists roughly 170,000 clones, about 92% occurring once. The V gene's germline CDR1 is MDHEN and CDR2 SYDVKM. The CDR3 has 14 residues. Trimming removed 3 bases at V and 2 bases at J, with 8 bases between. The material was peripheral blood, obtained on day 0 of AZD1222 vaccination. This sequence was found in an adult in good health. V gene TRBV28 combines with J gene TRBJ1-3, with D possibly matching TRBD1 (5 bases). The CDR3 nucleotides are TGTGCCAGCAGTTTCGGGGCGACTGGAAACACCATATATTTT. As protein: CASSFGATGNTIYF.